This TCR beta chain came from a study of blood T cell repertoires in COVID-19. Method: immunoSEQ multiplex PCR; TCRdb's copy keeps in-frame clones and lacks some. The sample lists about 260,000 clones, about nine tenths seen once, with approximately 1.4% in the top ten. The length of the CDR3 is 15 residues. The germline gives CDR1 SEHNR, CDR2 FQNEAQ (reference sequence). The junction had 2 bases not matched to a gene; V was cut back by 2 bases and J by 2 bases. The chain joins TRBV7-9 to TRBJ1-4, with TRBD1 matching over 7 bases. The TCR comes from a middle-aged woman who had recovered from COVID-19. Sequences were obtained from peripheral blood. The CDR3 here is CASSLLGQTNEKLFF. The CDR3 DNA follows: TGTGCCAGCAGCTTATTGGGACAGACTAATGAAAAACTGTTTTTT.